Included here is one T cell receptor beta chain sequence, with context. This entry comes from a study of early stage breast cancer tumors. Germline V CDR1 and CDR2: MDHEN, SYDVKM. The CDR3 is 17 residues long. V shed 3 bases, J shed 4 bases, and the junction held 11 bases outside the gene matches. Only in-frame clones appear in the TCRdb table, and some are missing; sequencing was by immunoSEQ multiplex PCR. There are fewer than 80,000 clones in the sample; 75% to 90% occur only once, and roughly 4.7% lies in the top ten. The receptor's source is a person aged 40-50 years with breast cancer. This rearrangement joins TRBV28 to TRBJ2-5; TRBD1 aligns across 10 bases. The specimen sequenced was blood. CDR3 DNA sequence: TGTGCCAGCAGTTTTGTAGAGACAGGGGGCGGCGGAGAGACCCAGTACTTC. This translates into CASSFVETGGGGETQYF. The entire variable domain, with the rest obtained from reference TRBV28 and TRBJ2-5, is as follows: DVKVTQSSRYLVKRTGEKVFLECVQDMDHENMFWYRQDPGLGLRLIYFSYDVKMKEKGDIPEGYSVSREKKERFSLILESASTNQTSMYLCASSFVETGGGGETQYFGPGTRLLVL.